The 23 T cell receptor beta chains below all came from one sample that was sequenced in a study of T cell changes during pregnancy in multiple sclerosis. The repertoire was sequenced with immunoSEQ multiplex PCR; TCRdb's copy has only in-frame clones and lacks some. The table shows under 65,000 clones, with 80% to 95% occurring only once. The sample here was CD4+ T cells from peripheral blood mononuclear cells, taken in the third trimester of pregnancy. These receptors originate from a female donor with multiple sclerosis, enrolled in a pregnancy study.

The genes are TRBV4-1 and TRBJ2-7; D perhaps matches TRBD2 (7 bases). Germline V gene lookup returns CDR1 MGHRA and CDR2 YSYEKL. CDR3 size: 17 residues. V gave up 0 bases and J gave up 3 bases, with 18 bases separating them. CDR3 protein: CASSQDEGGDVNYEQYF. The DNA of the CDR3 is TGCGCCAGCAGCCAAGACGAGGGGGGGGACGTTAACTACGAGCAGTACTTC.

The chain's CDR3 is CASSRGGENTEAFF. In nucleotides, the CDR3 is TGTGCCAGCAGCCGGGGGGGGGAGAACACTGAAGCTTTCTTT. The rearrangement uses TRBV5-4 and TRBJ1-1, with D perhaps TRBD1 (5 bases). V was clipped by 4 bases and J by 1 base, with 11 bases between them. This CDR3 comprises 14 residues. Per the germline V gene, CDR1 is SGHNT and CDR2 is YYREEE (reference sequence). Full variable domain (missing parts from reference TRBV5-4 and TRBJ1-1): ETGVTQSPTHLIKTRGQQVTLRCSSQSGHNTVSWYQQALGQGPQFIFQYYREEENGRGNFPPRFSGLQFPNYSSELNVNALELDDSALYLCASSRGGENTEAFFGQGTRLTVV.

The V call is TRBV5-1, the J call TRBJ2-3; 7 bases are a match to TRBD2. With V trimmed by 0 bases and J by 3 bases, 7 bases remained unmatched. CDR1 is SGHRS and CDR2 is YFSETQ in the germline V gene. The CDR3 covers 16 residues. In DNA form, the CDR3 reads TGCGCCAGCAGCTTGGGGGGGTCCGGGGGGACAGATACGCAGTATTTT. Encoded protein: CASSLGGSGGTDTQYF. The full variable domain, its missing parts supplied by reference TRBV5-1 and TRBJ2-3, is KAGVTQTPRYLIKTRGQQVTLSCSPISGHRSVSWYQQTPGQGLQFLFEYFSETQRNKGNFPGRFSGRQFSNSRSEMNVSTLELGDSALYLCASSLGGSGGTDTQYFGPGTRLTVL.

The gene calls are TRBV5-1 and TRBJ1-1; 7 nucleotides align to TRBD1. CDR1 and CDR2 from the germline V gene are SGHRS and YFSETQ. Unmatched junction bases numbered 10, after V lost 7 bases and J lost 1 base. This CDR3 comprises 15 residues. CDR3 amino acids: CASATSGQTNTEAFF. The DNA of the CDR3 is TGCGCCAGCGCCACCTCGGGACAGACGAACACTGAAGCTTTCTTT.

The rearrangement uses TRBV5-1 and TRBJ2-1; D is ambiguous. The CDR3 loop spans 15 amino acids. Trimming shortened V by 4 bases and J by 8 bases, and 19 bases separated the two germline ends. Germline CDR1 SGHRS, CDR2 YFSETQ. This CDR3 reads CASSPLVTLRDEQFF. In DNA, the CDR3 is TGCGCCAGCAGCCCACTGGTCACCCTTCGGGATGAGCAGTTCTTC.

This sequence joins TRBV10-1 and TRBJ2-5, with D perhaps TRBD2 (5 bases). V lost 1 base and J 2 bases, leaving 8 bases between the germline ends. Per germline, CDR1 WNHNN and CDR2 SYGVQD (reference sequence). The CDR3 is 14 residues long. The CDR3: CASSELGAQETQYF. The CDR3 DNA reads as TGCGCCAGCAGTGAGTTGGGAGCTCAAGAGACCCAGTACTTC.

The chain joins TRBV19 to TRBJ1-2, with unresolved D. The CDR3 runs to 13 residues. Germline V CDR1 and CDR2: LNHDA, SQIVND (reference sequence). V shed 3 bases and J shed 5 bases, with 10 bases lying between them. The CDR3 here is CASSIDISYGYTF. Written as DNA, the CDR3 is TGTGCCAGTAGTATTGACATATCATATGGCTACACCTTC.

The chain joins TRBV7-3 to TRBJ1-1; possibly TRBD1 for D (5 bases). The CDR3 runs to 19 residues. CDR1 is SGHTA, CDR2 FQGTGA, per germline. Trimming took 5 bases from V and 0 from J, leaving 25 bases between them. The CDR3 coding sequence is TGTGCCAGCAGCCCACGGGGGGTCAGTCCAGAACGGATGAACACTGAAGCTTTCTTT. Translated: CASSPRGVSPERMNTEAFF.

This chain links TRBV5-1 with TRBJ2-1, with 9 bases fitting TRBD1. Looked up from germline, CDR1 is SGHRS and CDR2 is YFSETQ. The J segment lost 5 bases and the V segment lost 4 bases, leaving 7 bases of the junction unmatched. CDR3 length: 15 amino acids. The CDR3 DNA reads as TGCGCCAGCAGCGCTACCGGGACAGGGAACAATGAGCAGTTCTTC. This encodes CASSATGTGNNEQFF.

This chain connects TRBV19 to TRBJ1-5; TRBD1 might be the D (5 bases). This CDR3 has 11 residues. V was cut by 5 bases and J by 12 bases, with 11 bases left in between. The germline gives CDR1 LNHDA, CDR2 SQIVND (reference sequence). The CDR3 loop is CASSSRDSQHF. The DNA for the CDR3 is TGTGCCAGTAGTTCCCGCGACAGCCAGCATTTT.

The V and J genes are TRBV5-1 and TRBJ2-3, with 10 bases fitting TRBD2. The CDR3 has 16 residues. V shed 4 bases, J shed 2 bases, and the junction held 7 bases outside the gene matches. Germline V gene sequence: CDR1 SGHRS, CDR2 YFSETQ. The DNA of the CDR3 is TGCGCCAGCAGCGGTGGACTAGCGGACCCCACAGATACGCAGTATTTT. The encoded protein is CASSGGLADPTDTQYF.

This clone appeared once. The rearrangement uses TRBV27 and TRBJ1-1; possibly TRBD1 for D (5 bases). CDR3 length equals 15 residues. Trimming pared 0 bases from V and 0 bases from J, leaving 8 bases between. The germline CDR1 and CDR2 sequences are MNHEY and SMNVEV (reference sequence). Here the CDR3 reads CASSLSGHMNTEAFF. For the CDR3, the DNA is TGTGCCAGCAGTTTATCAGGACACATGAACACTGAAGCTTTCTTT.

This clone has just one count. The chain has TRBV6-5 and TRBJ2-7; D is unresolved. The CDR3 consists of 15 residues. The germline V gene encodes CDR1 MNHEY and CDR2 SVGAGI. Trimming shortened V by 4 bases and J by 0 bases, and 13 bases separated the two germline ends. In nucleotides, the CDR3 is TGTGCCAGCAGTTCAATCCCCCCGAGCTCCTACGAGCAGTACTTC. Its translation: CASSSIPPSSYEQYF.

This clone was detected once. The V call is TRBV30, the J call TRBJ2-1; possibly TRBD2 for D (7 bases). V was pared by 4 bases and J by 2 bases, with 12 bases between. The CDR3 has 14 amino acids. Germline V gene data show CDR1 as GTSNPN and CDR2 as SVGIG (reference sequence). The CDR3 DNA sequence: TGTGCCTGGATCGGGGGGCAAACCTACAATGAGCAGTTCTTC. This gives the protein CAWIGGQTYNEQFF.

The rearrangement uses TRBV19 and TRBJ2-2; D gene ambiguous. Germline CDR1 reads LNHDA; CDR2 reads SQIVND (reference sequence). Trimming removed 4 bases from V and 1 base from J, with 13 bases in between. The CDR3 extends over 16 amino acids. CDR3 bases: TGTGCCAGTAGTAGACTCCTACCGCAGAACACCGGGGAGCTGTTTTTT. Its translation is CASSRLLPQNTGELFF.

The CDR3 sequence: CASSPDQGETQYF. Here the CDR3 DNA reads TGTGCCAGCAGCCCCGACCAGGGGGAGACCCAGTACTTC. This chain links TRBV11-3 with TRBJ2-5, with D maybe TRBD1 (6 bases). The CDR3 loop spans 13 amino acids. The V gene lost 5 bases and the J gene lost 5 bases, with 12 bases spanning the gap. CDR1 is SGHNT, CDR2 YENEEA, per germline.

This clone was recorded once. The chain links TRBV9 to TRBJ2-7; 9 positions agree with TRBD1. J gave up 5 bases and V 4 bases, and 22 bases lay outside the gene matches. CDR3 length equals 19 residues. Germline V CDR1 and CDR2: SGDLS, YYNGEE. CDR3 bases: TGTGCCAGCAGCCCATTAAGCGGACAGGGGAGAGGTAAAAGCGACGAGCAGTACTTC. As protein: CASSPLSGQGRGKSDEQYF.

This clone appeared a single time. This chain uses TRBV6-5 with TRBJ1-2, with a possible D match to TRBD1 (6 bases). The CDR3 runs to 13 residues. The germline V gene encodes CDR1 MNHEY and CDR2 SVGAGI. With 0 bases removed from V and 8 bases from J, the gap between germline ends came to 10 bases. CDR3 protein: CASSYSNRGGYTF. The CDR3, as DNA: TGTGCCAGCAGTTACTCGAATAGGGGGGGCTACACCTTC.

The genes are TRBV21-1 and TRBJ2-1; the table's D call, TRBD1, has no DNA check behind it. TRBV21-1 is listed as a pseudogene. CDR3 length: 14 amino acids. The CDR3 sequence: CASSKGGAGNEQFF. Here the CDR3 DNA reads TGTGCCAGCAGCAAAGGCGGCGCAGGGAATGAGCAGTTCTTC.

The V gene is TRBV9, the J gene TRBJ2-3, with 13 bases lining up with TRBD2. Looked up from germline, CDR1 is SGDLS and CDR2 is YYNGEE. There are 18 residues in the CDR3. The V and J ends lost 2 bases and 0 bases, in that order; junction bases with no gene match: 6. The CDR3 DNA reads TGTGCCAGCAGCGTCAGTCCGGGACTAGCGGGGAGCACAGATACGCAGTATTTT. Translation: CASSVSPGLAGSTDTQYF.

The CDR3 here is CASSLAGTGRETQYF. The CDR3 DNA is TGCGCCAGCAGCTTGGCTGGGACAGGGAGGGAGACCCAGTACTTC. This chain connects TRBV5-1 to TRBJ2-5, with 9 bases fitting TRBD1. There are 15 residues in the CDR3. The germline CDR1 and CDR2 sequences are SGHRS and YFSETQ. Trimming removed 0 bases from V and 5 bases from J; junction bases left unmatched: 5.

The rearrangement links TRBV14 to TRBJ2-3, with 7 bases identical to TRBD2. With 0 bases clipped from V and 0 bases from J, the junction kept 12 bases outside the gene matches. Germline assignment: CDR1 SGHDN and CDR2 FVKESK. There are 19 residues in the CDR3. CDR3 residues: CASSQDLPSGTLSTDTQYF. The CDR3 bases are TGTGCCAGCAGCCAAGATCTTCCTAGCGGTACGCTAAGCACAGATACGCAGTATTTT.

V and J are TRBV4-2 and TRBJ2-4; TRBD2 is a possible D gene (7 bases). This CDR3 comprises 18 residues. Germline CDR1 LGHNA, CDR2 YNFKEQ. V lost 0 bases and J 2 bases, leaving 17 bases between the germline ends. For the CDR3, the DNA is TGTGCCAGCAGCCAAGACCTGGGGGGCGGGGGATCCAAAAACATTCAGTACTTC. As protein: CASSQDLGGGGSKNIQYF.